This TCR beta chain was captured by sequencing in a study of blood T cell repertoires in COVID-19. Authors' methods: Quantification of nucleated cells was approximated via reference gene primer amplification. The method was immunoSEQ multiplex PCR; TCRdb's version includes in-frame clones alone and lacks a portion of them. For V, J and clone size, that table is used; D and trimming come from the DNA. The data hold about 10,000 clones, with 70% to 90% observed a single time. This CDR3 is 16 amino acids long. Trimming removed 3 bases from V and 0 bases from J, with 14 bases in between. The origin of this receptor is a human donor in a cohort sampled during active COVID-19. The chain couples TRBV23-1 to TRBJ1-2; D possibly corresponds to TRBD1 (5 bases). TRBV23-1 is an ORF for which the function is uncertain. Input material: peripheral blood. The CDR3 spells CASSHWGSGPNYGYTF. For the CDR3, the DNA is TGCGCCAGCAGTCATTGGGGATCAGGGCCTAACTATGGCTACACCTTC.